This is a list of T cell receptor beta chains from one sample in a study of Graves' ophthalmopathy and Graves' hyperthyroidism. Each CDR3 protein is one row after TCRdb ran MiXCR on the multiplex PCR reads. This sample yields 300,000 to 400,000 distinct CDR3 sequences, of which about 15% are seen a single time; roughly 2.4% belongs to the top ten. The sample was peripheral blood. Every receptor here comes from an adult woman with stable Graves' hyperthyroidism. The CDR3 runs from the conserved cysteine through the conserved F or W. Each record gives: clone size, CDR3 length, V gene, J gene, D gene, CDR3 DNA, CDR3 protein. The D gene is left open where the match is weak. Rows may omit the clone size; those that give it use once, few, many or a size class.

abundance: many; len: 12; v_gene: TRBV30; j_gene: TRBJ2-7; d_gene: .; CDR3nt: TGTGCCTGGAGTGTACCGGGGCCCGAGCAGTACTTC; CDR3aa: CAWSVPGPEQYF
abundance: .; len: 15; v_gene: TRBV6-2/TRBV6-3; j_gene: TRBJ2-5; d_gene: TRBD1; CDR3nt: TGTGCCAGCAGTTACACGCCGGACAGGCGGAAGACCCAGTACTTC; CDR3aa: CASSYTPDRRKTQYF
abundance: .; len: 16; v_gene: TRBV6-2/TRBV6-3; j_gene: TRBJ1-1; d_gene: .; CDR3nt: TGTGCCAGCAGTTACTCGATACGGACAAAGAACACTGAAGCTTTCTTT; CDR3aa: CASSYSIRTKNTEAFF
abundance: many; len: 14; v_gene: TRBV28; j_gene: TRBJ1-5; d_gene: .; CDR3nt: TGTGCCAGCAGTTTGGTACAGGGAGGGCAGCCCCAGCATTTT; CDR3aa: CASSLVQGGQPQHF
abundance: .; len: 13; v_gene: TRBV10-3; j_gene: TRBJ2-7; d_gene: .; CDR3nt: TGTGCCATCAGTGCTAGGGACTCCTACGAGCAGTACTTC; CDR3aa: CAISARDSYEQYF
abundance: .; len: 15; v_gene: TRBV2; j_gene: TRBJ1-3; d_gene: TRBD1; CDR3nt: TGTGCCAGCAGTCCCGGGACAGGGGCTGGATACACCATATATTTT; CDR3aa: CASSPGTGAGYTIYF
abundance: many; len: 19; v_gene: TRBV6-2/TRBV6-3; j_gene: TRBJ2-2; d_gene: .; CDR3nt: TGTGCCAGCAGTTACCGCCGGCGGATGGGGGACCTAGGGACCGGGGAGCTGTTTTTT; CDR3aa: CASSYRRRMGDLGTGELFF
abundance: many; len: 15; v_gene: TRBV18; j_gene: TRBJ2-5; d_gene: .; CDR3nt: TGTGCCAGCTCGCCACCCTCCGGGGCCTTGGAGACCCAGTACTTC; CDR3aa: CASSPPSGALETQYF
abundance: many; len: 14; v_gene: TRBV24-1; j_gene: TRBJ2-5; d_gene: .; CDR3nt: TGTGCCACCAGTGATGAACTAGCAGGAGAGACCCAGTACTTC; CDR3aa: CATSDELAGETQYF
abundance: .; len: 13; v_gene: TRBV5-1; j_gene: TRBJ2-5; d_gene: .; CDR3nt: TGCGCCAGCACTCTCTGGAACCAAGAGACCCAGTACTTC; CDR3aa: CASTLWNQETQYF
abundance: .; len: 15; v_gene: TRBV5-4; j_gene: TRBJ1-6; d_gene: TRBD1; CDR3nt: TGTGCCAGCAGCTTTCAAACAGGGGAATTTTCACCCCTCCACTTT; CDR3aa: CASSFQTGEFSPLHF
abundance: many; len: 14; v_gene: TRBV24-1; j_gene: TRBJ2-5; d_gene: TRBD2; CDR3nt: TGTGCCACCAGTGAACTTCTAGCGGGAGAGACCCAGTACTTC; CDR3aa: CATSELLAGETQYF
abundance: .; len: 14; v_gene: TRBV29-1; j_gene: TRBJ2-2; d_gene: .; CDR3nt: TGCAGCGTTGAAGGGGTAGGAGGCACCGGGGAGCTGTTTTTT; CDR3aa: CSVEGVGGTGELFF
abundance: .; len: 15; v_gene: TRBV6-1; j_gene: TRBJ1-2; d_gene: .; CDR3nt: TGTGCCAGCAGTGAAGAGATGGGACTCAACTATGGCTACACCTTC; CDR3aa: CASSEEMGLNYGYTF
abundance: many; len: 14; v_gene: TRBV28; j_gene: TRBJ1-1; d_gene: .; CDR3nt: TGTGCCAGCAGTTTAGGGTCGGGGTACGCTGAAGCTTTCTTT; CDR3aa: CASSLGSGYAEAFF
abundance: many; len: 15; v_gene: TRBV12-3/TRBV12-4; j_gene: TRBJ1-1; d_gene: TRBD1; CDR3nt: TGTGCCAGCAGTCTGACAGGGCTCATGAACACTGAAGCTTTCTTT; CDR3aa: CASSLTGLMNTEAFF
abundance: many; len: 13; v_gene: TRBV19; j_gene: TRBJ1-5; d_gene: .; CDR3nt: TGTGCCAGTAGTATGTCCTTCAATCAGCCCCAGCATTTT; CDR3aa: CASSMSFNQPQHF
abundance: few; len: 15; v_gene: TRBV3-1; j_gene: TRBJ2-7; d_gene: .; CDR3nt: TGTGCCAGCAGCCAAGATCAACGGGGCATCTACGAGCAGTACTTC; CDR3aa: CASSQDQRGIYEQYF
abundance: many; len: 11; v_gene: TRBV30; j_gene: TRBJ1-2; d_gene: .; CDR3nt: TGTGCCTGGGGACAGTTCCAAGGCTACACCTTC; CDR3aa: CAWGQFQGYTF
abundance: many; len: 13; v_gene: TRBV30; j_gene: TRBJ2-5; d_gene: TRBD1; CDR3nt: TGTGCCTGGGGGACAGGGTTAAAAGAGACCCAGTACTTC; CDR3aa: CAWGTGLKETQYF
abundance: many; len: 13; v_gene: TRBV5-5; j_gene: TRBJ1-5; d_gene: .; CDR3nt: TGTGCCAGCAGCCTGACAATGGATCAGCCCCAGCATTTT; CDR3aa: CASSLTMDQPQHF
abundance: many; len: 15; v_gene: TRBV20-1; j_gene: TRBJ1-1; d_gene: TRBD1; CDR3nt: TGCAGTGCTTTAACCTTCGGACAGGCGGGTGATGAAGCTTTCTTT; CDR3aa: CSALTFGQAGDEAFF
abundance: many; len: 14; v_gene: TRBV6-2/TRBV6-3; j_gene: TRBJ2-7; d_gene: .; CDR3nt: TGTGCCAGCAGTTACTTGGCGGGGGACAACGAGCAGTACTTC; CDR3aa: CASSYLAGDNEQYF
abundance: many; len: 13; v_gene: TRBV7-9; j_gene: TRBJ1-5; d_gene: TRBD1; CDR3nt: TGTGCCAGCAGCCCAGGGGGGAATCAGCCCCAGCATTTT; CDR3aa: CASSPGGNQPQHF
abundance: many; len: 14; v_gene: TRBV28; j_gene: TRBJ1-5; d_gene: .; CDR3nt: TGTGCCAGCAGTTGGGCAGCGAGCAATCAGCCCCAGCATTTT; CDR3aa: CASSWAASNQPQHF
abundance: many; len: 14; v_gene: TRBV6-1; j_gene: TRBJ2-5; d_gene: TRBD2; CDR3nt: TGTGCCAGCAGCGACGGACTAGCGGAAGAGACCCAGTACTTC; CDR3aa: CASSDGLAEETQYF
abundance: once; len: 13; v_gene: TRBV20-1; j_gene: TRBJ1-1; d_gene: .; CDR3nt: TGCAGTGCCCCTAGGCTGGGAACCCCTGATGCTTTCTTT; CDR3aa: CSAPRLGTPDAFF
abundance: .; len: 15; v_gene: TRBV3-1; j_gene: TRBJ1-1; d_gene: TRBD1; CDR3nt: TGTGCCAGCAGGCTCCGGGACAGGGGGAACACTGAAGCTTTCTTT; CDR3aa: CASRLRDRGNTEAFF
abundance: many; len: 12; v_gene: TRBV7-2; j_gene: TRBJ2-5; d_gene: .; CDR3nt: TGTGCCAGCAGCGGGGCACGGGAGACCCAGTACTTC; CDR3aa: CASSGARETQYF
abundance: many; len: 15; v_gene: TRBV7-9; j_gene: TRBJ1-2; d_gene: .; CDR3nt: TGTGCCAGCAGCTATGAATATTGGACAGATACTGGCTACACCTTC; CDR3aa: CASSYEYWTDTGYTF
abundance: many; len: 14; v_gene: TRBV28; j_gene: TRBJ1-5; d_gene: TRBD1; CDR3nt: TGTGCCAGCAGTTTAAGGGGGCTAAGGCAGCCCCAGCATTTT; CDR3aa: CASSLRGLRQPQHF